A single T cell receptor beta chain is shown here with its context. This record comes from a study of blood T cell repertoires in COVID-19. The assay was immunoSEQ multiplex PCR, and TCRdb's table has in-frame clones only and misses some. The table has approximately 100,000 clones, roughly 72% seen once; the top ten hold approximately 6.2%. Sequencing input: peripheral blood. This sequence was found in a man aged 80 or over with acute or convalescent COVID-19.

The CDR3 spells CASNGQGNYGYTF. Written as DNA, the CDR3 is TGTGCCAGCAACGGACAGGGGAACTATGGCTACACCTTC. This chain joins TRBV6-6 and TRBJ1-2, with TRBD1 identical over 9 bases. V lost 7 bases, J lost 2 bases, and 2 bases stayed unmatched. The CDR3 has 13 amino acids. The germline gives CDR1 MNHNY, CDR2 SVGAGI (reference sequence).